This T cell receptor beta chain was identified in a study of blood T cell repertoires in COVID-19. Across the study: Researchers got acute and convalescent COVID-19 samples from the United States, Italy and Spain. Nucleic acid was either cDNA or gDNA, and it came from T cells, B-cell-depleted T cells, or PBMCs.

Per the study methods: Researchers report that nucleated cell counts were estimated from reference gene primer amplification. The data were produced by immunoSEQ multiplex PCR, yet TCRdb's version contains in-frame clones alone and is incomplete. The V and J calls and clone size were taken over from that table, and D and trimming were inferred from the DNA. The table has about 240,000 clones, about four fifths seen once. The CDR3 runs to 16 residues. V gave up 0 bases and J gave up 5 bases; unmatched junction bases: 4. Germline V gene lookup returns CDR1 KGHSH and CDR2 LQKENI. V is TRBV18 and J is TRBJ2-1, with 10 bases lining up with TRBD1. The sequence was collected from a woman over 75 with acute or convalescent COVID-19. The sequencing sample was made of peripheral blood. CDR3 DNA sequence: TGTGCCAGCTCACCACCGGGGACAGGGGTGCACAATGAGCAGTTCTTC. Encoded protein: CASSPPGTGVHNEQFF.